A single sample is the source of the 24 T cell receptor beta chains below, sequenced in a study of T cell repertoires in cytomegalovirus infection. TCRdb itself ran the reads through MiXCR, one entry per CDR3 protein. The sample lists about 400,000 distinct CDR3 sequences; 15% to 20% were seen once. Sequencing used PBMCs. These receptors came from a human donor in good health (CMV status not recorded). Some clones in this sample may be carry-over from other donors' samples.

This clonotype was picked up many times. The V and J genes are TRBV5-1 and TRBJ2-7; TRBD1 or TRBD2 may be the D gene (5 bases each). The CDR3 spans 15 residues. The V and J ends lost 1 base and 0 bases respectively, with 11 bases between them. Germline V gives CDR1 SGHRS, CDR2 YFSETQ. The CDR3 DNA reads as TGCGCCAGCAGCTTGTCGGCAGGGAGCTCCTACGAGCAGTACTTC. Encoded protein: CASSLSAGSSYEQYF.

The rearrangement joins TRBV4-1 to TRBJ2-7, with a weak D call TRBD2 (6 bases). Trimming shortened V by 1 base and J by 5 bases, and 15 bases separated the two germline ends. The CDR3 length is 15 residues. Germline V gives CDR1 MGHRA, CDR2 YSYEKL. CDR3 coding DNA: TGCGCCAGCAGCCAAGTCGACCGGGAGAGGGACGAGCAGTACTTC. Its translation is CASSQVDRERDEQYF.

The rearrangement links TRBV6-6 to TRBJ2-5, with a possible D match to TRBD2 (5 bases). Deletions cut 6 bases from V and 1 base from J, with 12 bases between. The CDR3 length is 14 residues. CDR1 is MNHNY and CDR2 is SVGAGI in the germline V gene (reference sequence). CDR3 nucleotides: TGTGCCAGCAGAGCCAGCGGCATCCAAGAGACCCAGTACTTC. Amino acids: CASRASGIQETQYF.

This clonotype was counted a few times. The CDR3 loop reads CASSSGRLSGANVLTF. Here the CDR3 DNA reads TGTGCCAGCAGTTCGGGACGTCTCTCTGGGGCCAACGTCCTGACTTTC. The rearrangement uses TRBV27 and TRBJ2-6, with D tentatively TRBD1 or TRBD2 (5 bases each). The CDR3 consists of 16 residues. Germline CDR1 MNHEY, CDR2 SMNVEV (reference sequence). The V end lost 4 bases, the J end lost 0 bases, and 10 bases lay between the germline ends.

This clonotype turned up a few times. The chain is built from TRBV12-5 and TRBJ1-5; maybe TRBD1 (5 bases). Germline-derived CDR1 and CDR2 are LGHNT and FRNRAP. The CDR3 is 16 amino acids. Deletions cut 2 bases from V and 0 bases from J, with 11 bases between. The CDR3 here is CASGLWAGISNQPQHF. The CDR3 nucleotides are TGTGCTAGTGGTTTGTGGGCAGGGATTAGCAATCAGCCCCAGCATTTT.

This clonotype has at least ten counts. The V and J genes are TRBV9 and TRBJ1-3; D possibly corresponds to TRBD1 (6 bases). CDR3 length: 14 residues. CDR1 is SGDLS, CDR2 YYNGEE, per germline. The V end lost 4 bases, the J end lost 1 base, and 9 bases lay between the germline ends. CDR3 sequence (DNA): TGTGCCAGCAGCCAAGGGGGGTCTGGAAACACCATATATTTT. This codes for CASSQGGSGNTIYF. The full variable domain, with the rest looked up from reference TRBV9 and TRBJ1-3, is DSGVTQTPKHLITATGQRVTLRCSPRSGDLSVYWYQQSLDQGLQFLIQYYNGEERAKGNILERFSAQQFPDLHSELNLSSLELGDSALYFCASSQGGSGNTIYFGEGSWLTVV.

This clonotype was observed many times. The V gene is TRBV7-2, the J gene TRBJ2-7, with TRBD1 as a possible D gene (7 bases). The V gene lost 2 bases and the J gene lost 6 bases, with 11 bases spanning the gap. CDR3 length equals 13 residues. Germline V gene data show CDR1 as SGHTA and CDR2 as FQGNSA. The CDR3 here is CASSLWQGGEQYF. The DNA of the CDR3 is TGTGCCAGCAGCTTATGGCAGGGGGGCGAGCAGTACTTC.

This clonotype showed up just a few times. The V call is TRBV5-1, the J call TRBJ1-2; a weak D match, TRBD1 (5 bases). The CDR3 runs to 15 residues. Deletions cut 0 bases from V and 2 bases from J, with 11 bases between. Germline V gene sequence: CDR1 SGHRS, CDR2 YFSETQ. DNA of the CDR3: TGCGCCAGCAGCTTGGGCAGGGCTGGGAACTATGGCTACACCTTC. Its translation: CASSLGRAGNYGYTF.

To note about this clonotype: The CDR3 does not close with the conserved phenylalanine or tryptophan, likely indicating a read error. V and J are TRBV2 and TRBJ2-5; D is undetermined. This CDR3 comprises 11 residues. V was clipped by 8 bases and J by 5 bases, with 9 bases between them. The germline V gene encodes CDR1 SNHLY and CDR2 FYNNEI. CDR3 DNA sequence: TGTGCCAGCGAGTACTCGGAGACCCAGTACTCC. It yields the protein CASEYSETQYS.

This clonotype was seen ten or more times. The V and J genes are TRBV5-5 and TRBJ1-2; D remains ambiguous. CDR3 length equals 17 residues. Germline lookup yields CDR1 SGHKS and CDR2 YYEKEE (reference sequence). Trimming removed 0 bases at V and 4 bases at J, with 19 bases between. CDR3 bases: TGTGCCAGCAGCTTGGCCCGGGGTTGGGCCCCCTCCTATGGCTACACCTTC. Translation gives CASSLARGWAPSYGYTF.

The chain carries TRBV27 and TRBJ2-5; D ambiguous. The CDR3 spans 15 residues. The germline V gene has CDR1 MNHEY and CDR2 SMNVEV (reference sequence). V dropped 2 bases and J dropped 1 base, with 11 bases sitting between them. For the CDR3, the DNA is TGTGCCAGCAGTTTAAACAAGGGTGCCCAAGAGACCCAGTACTTC. It is translated as CASSLNKGAQETQYF.

V gene TRBV16 combines with J gene TRBJ1-2; D gene ambiguous. CDR3 size: 13 residues. Trimming took off 0 bases at V and 7 bases at J, with 9 bases between the two ends. Germline values: CDR1 KGHSY, CDR2 FQNENV. CDR3 residues: CASSQSGRFGYTF. The CDR3 nucleotides read TGTGCCAGCAGCCAATCCGGCAGGTTTGGCTACACCTTC.

The chain couples TRBV27 to TRBJ1-6; the match to TRBD1 covers 7 bases. Trimming at V came to 5 bases and at J to 6 bases, leaving 7 bases not matched to a gene. Per germline, CDR1 MNHEY and CDR2 SMNVEV (reference sequence). This CDR3 region has 15 residues. CDR3 bases: TGTGCCAGCAGTGCGGGTCGACAGGGTAATTCACCCCTCCACTTT. Protein sequence: CASSAGRQGNSPLHF.

The rearrangement uses TRBV4-2 and TRBJ2-7, with TRBD1 matching 11 bases. V lost 3 bases and J lost 5; bases outside the gene matches: 3. CDR3 size: 14 residues. Germline loops: CDR1 LGHNA, CDR2 YNFKEQ. The CDR3 DNA reads TGTGCCAGCAGCCAGGACAGGGGGCGCGACGAGCAGTACTTC. Its translation: CASSQDRGRDEQYF.

This clonotype was observed a few times. This chain joins TRBV27 and TRBJ1-4; D uncertain. V was pared by 4 bases and J by 4 bases, with 16 bases between. Germline V gene sequence: CDR1 MNHEY, CDR2 SMNVEV (reference sequence). This CDR3 has 16 amino acids. As DNA, the CDR3 is TGTGCCAGCAGTTCCCTCACGGACGTGGATAATGAAAAACTGTTTTTT. Translated, it gives CASSSLTDVDNEKLFF. Full variable domain (missing parts from reference TRBV27 and TRBJ1-4): EAQVTQNPRYLITVTGKKLTVTCSQNMNHEYMSWYRQDPGLGLRQIYYSMNVEVTDKGDVPEGYKVSRKEKRNFPLILESPSPNQTSLYFCASSSLTDVDNEKLFFGSGTQLSVL.

The rearrangement links TRBV18 to TRBJ1-5; D perhaps matches TRBD1 (5 bases). Germline V gives CDR1 KGHSH, CDR2 LQKENI. This CDR3 has 13 residues. V was pared by 3 bases and J by 6 bases, with 9 bases between. CDR3: CASSPTGGQPQHF. CDR3 nucleotides: TGTGCCAGCTCACCGACTGGGGGTCAGCCCCAGCATTTT.

This clonotype showed up many times. The genes are TRBV7-2 and TRBJ1-1, with a possible D match to TRBD1 (5 bases). This CDR3 contains 14 residues. Germline V gene data show CDR1 as SGHTA and CDR2 as FQGNSA. V gave up 4 bases and J gave up 8 bases, with 17 bases separating them. The CDR3 loop reads CASSSPGLSAEAFF. CDR3 coding DNA: TGTGCCAGCAGCTCGCCGGGACTCTCGGCGGAAGCTTTCTTT.

To note about this clonotype: A much more abundant neighbour one base away suggests this may be a read error. The chain links TRBV7-9 to TRBJ2-5; 8 nucleotides line up with TRBD2. The CDR3 spans 18 residues. V dropped 7 bases and J dropped 1; count of bases not matched to a gene: 17. CDR1 and CDR2 (germline): SEHNR, FQNEAQ (reference sequence). The CDR3 DNA reads TGTGCCAGCAATCCTCGAATGTACACTAGCGGTATCCAAGAGACCCAGTACTTC. Protein product: CASNPRMYTSGIQETQYF.

The gene calls are TRBV2 and TRBJ2-7; D may be TRBD2 (6 bases). Germline V lookup: CDR1 SNHLY, CDR2 FYNNEI. V was trimmed by 0 bases and J by 12 bases, leaving 18 bases between them. This CDR3 region has 14 residues. DNA for the CDR3: TGTGCCAGCAGTGAAGCGCGACTAGTAAGGTGGCGGTACTTC. It encodes CASSEARLVRWRYF.

The V and J genes are TRBV18 and TRBJ1-4; possibly TRBD1 for D (5 bases). CDR1 is KGHSH, CDR2 LQKENI, per germline. Between the trimmed V and J ends, which lost 3 bases and 3 bases, there was a span of 11 bases. This CDR3 comprises 15 residues. The CDR3, as DNA: TGTGCCAGCTCACCCGCCCGGGGGGCTAATGAAAAACTGTTTTTT. Translated, it gives CASSPARGANEKLFF. Variable domain in full (rest from reference TRBV18 and TRBJ1-4): NAGVMQNPRHLVRRRGQEARLRCSPMKGHSHVYWYRQLPEEGLKFMVYLQKENIIDESGMPKERFSAEFPKEGPSILRIQQVVRGDSAAYFCASSPARGANEKLFFGSGTQLSVL.

A few counts support this clonotype. This chain joins TRBV20-1 and TRBJ2-5; D gene unclear. Looked up from germline, CDR1 is DFQATT and CDR2 is SNEGSKA (reference sequence). The V end was cut by 5 bases, the J end by 4 bases, with 8 bases between. The CDR3 totals 11 residues. Here the CDR3 DNA reads TGCAGTGCTTCCACCAGAGAGACCCAGTACTTC. It yields the protein CSASTRETQYF.

This clonotype was counted between two and nine times. The chain links TRBV20-1 to TRBJ2-1, with 15 bases fitting TRBD2. CDR3 size: 17 residues. The V segment lost 6 bases and the J segment 1 base; nucleotides outside the gene matches: 7. CDR1 and CDR2 (germline): DFQATT, SNEGSKA (reference sequence). Here the CDR3 reads CSAWTSGRAGSYNEQFF. The CDR3 DNA reads as TGCAGTGCCTGGACTAGCGGGAGGGCCGGATCCTACAATGAGCAGTTCTTC.

This rearrangement joins TRBV7-9 to TRBJ2-7; 8 nucleotides line up with TRBD1. V gave up 5 bases and J gave up 6 bases; unmatched junction bases: 6. Germline V CDR1 and CDR2: SEHNR, FQNEAQ (reference sequence). CDR3 length equals 13 residues. CDR3 protein: CASSPRQGLEQYF. In nucleotides, the CDR3 is TGTGCCAGCAGCCCGCGACAGGGGCTCGAGCAGTACTTC.

This clonotype appeared many times. V and J are TRBV7-9 and TRBJ1-2, with 7 positions matching TRBD1. Looked up from germline, CDR1 is SEHNR and CDR2 is FQNEAQ (reference sequence). Trimming at V came to 5 bases and at J to 4 bases, leaving 10 bases not matched to a gene. CDR3 length equals 15 residues. CDR3 amino acids: CASSGRDSLIYGYTF. The CDR3 region has the DNA TGTGCCAGCAGCGGGCGGGACAGCCTTATCTATGGCTACACCTTC.